Following are 7 T cell receptor beta chains from one sample sequenced in a study of blood T cells in healthy people across ages. It was with a sample-barcoded 5' primer and a J-beta primer mix that a second PCR of roughly 7 to 12 cycles was run. Each CDR3 protein gets one entry after TCRdb re-called the 5' RACE reads with MiXCR. This sample has around 780,000 distinct CDR3 sequences; 56% occur once, and the top ten carry roughly 24%. What was sequenced was blood. The receptor set was obtained from a man aged 35-49 years in good health.

This clonotype was counted only a few times. The genes are TRBV5-6 and TRBJ2-5; TRBD2 might be the D (5 bases). The CDR3 is 15 residues long. Per germline, CDR1 SGHDT and CDR2 YYEEEE. Between the trimmed V and J ends, which lost 4 bases and 0 bases, there was a span of 13 bases. In DNA, the CDR3 is TGTGCCAGCAGCCTAGGACTTAACTACCAAGAGACCCAGTACTTC. It translates to CASSLGLNYQETQYF. Full variable domain (remainder filled in from reference TRBV5-6 and TRBJ2-5): DAGVTQSPTHLIKTRGQQVTLRCSPKSGHDTVSWYQQALGQGPQFIFQYYEEEERQRGNFPDRFSGHQFPNYSSELNVNALLLGDSALYLCASSLGLNYQETQYFGPGTRLLVL.

The genes are TRBV6-1 and TRBJ2-3; D not certain. The V gene lost 7 bases and the J gene lost 1 base, with 9 bases spanning the gap. The germline gives CDR1 MNHNS, CDR2 SASEGT. The CDR3 has 13 amino acids. Here the CDR3 DNA reads TGTGCCAGCATAAGACGGGGCACAGATACGCAGTATTTT. Its protein product is CASIRRGTDTQYF.

The chain employs TRBV7-2 and TRBJ2-7, with 7 bases identical to TRBD2. CDR1 is SGHTA and CDR2 is FQGNSA in the germline V gene. CDR3 length: 14 residues. V gave up 5 bases and J gave up 3 bases; unmatched junction bases: 7. CDR3 bases: TGTGCCAGCAGCCGCGGGACTACTTACTACGAGCAGTACTTC. It translates to CASSRGTTYYEQYF.

This sequence joins TRBV7-2 and TRBJ2-5; a possible D gene is TRBD2 (6 bases). The CDR3 has 16 amino acids. V lost 5 bases to trimming and J lost 11 bases, with 27 bases between them. CDR1 and CDR2 from the germline V gene are SGHTA and FQGNSA. CDR3 sequence (DNA): TGTGCCAGCAGCCCAGTATCTAGCGTGGCTAGTGGAGAGCAGTACTTC. It yields the protein CASSPVSSVASGEQYF.

The chain recombines TRBV5-5 with TRBJ1-1; D gene unclear. The V end was cut by 2 bases, the J end by 4 bases, with 9 bases between. Germline CDR1 SGHKS, CDR2 YYEKEE (reference sequence). The CDR3 has 13 residues. CDR3: CASSFRSSTEAFF. CDR3 in DNA: TGTGCCAGCAGCTTCCGTTCCAGCACTGAAGCTTTCTTT. Supplemented by reference TRBV5-5 and TRBJ1-1, the full variable domain reads DAGVTQSPTHLIKTRGQQVTLRCSPISGHKSVSWYQQVLGQGPQFIFQYYEKEERGRGNFPDRFSARQFPNYSSELNVNALLLGDSALYLCASSFRSSTEAFFGQGTRLTVV.

The chain has TRBV7-9 and TRBJ1-1; the D gene is possibly TRBD1 (5 bases). CDR1 is SEHNR and CDR2 is FQNEAQ in the germline V gene (reference sequence). The length of the CDR3 is 14 residues. Trimming took 5 bases from V and 1 from J, leaving 11 bases between them. CDR3 protein: CASSTGHKNTEAFF. For the CDR3, the DNA is TGTGCCAGCAGCACCGGACATAAGAACACTGAAGCTTTCTTT. Complete variable domain (other parts from reference TRBV7-9 and TRBJ1-1): DTGVSQNPRHKITKRGQNVTFRCDPISEHNRLYWYRQTLGQGPEFLTYFQNEAQLEKSRLLSDRFSAERPKGSFSTLEIQRTEQGDSAMYLCASSTGHKNTEAFFGQGTRLTVV.

The chain employs TRBV11-2 and TRBJ2-4; 9 bases map to TRBD2. The DNA end is a closer match to TRBJ2-7, so the J assignment may be wrong. Germline CDR1 is SGHAT and CDR2 is FQNNGV. The CDR3 loop spans 17 amino acids. The CDR3 nucleotides read TGTGCCAGCAGCTTAACCCGGGGCGGGAGGGCCACCTACGAGCAGTACTTC. It yields the protein CASSLTRGGRATYEQYF.